The rows below give T cell receptor beta chains drawn from one sample of a study of blood T cell repertoires in COVID-19. The table came from immunoSEQ multiplex PCR; TCRdb's copy has only in-frame clones and leaves some out. The sample gives some 390,000 clones, around 89% of which show up once; about 1.6% is in the top ten. The sequenced sample consisted of peripheral blood. The receptors were gathered from a middle-aged woman with COVID-19, enrolled during active disease. Both conserved end residues are part of each CDR3. A D gene is named only where the DNA matches it firmly. The listing skips clone size in some rows; elsewhere it reads once, few, many or a size class.

clone_size: .
j_call: TRBJ1-3
v_call: TRBV27
d_call: .
cdr3_nt: TGTGCCAGCAGTGCTCAGGGGTCTGGAAACACCATATATTTT
cdr3_aa: CASSAQGSGNTIYF

clone_size: .
j_call: TRBJ1-1
v_call: TRBV12-5
d_call: .
cdr3_nt: TGTGCTAGTGGTTCAACAGGTTTTTCGAACACTGAAGCTTTCTTT
cdr3_aa: CASGSTGFSNTEAFF

clone_size: .
j_call: TRBJ2-4
v_call: TRBV7-2
d_call: TRBD2
cdr3_nt: TGTGCCAGCAGCCCTGAGGCCGGGGGGGCCTGGGGCAAAAACATTCAGTACTTC
cdr3_aa: CASSPEAGGAWGKNIQYF

clone_size: .
j_call: TRBJ1-1
v_call: TRBV27
d_call: .
cdr3_nt: TGTGCCAGCAGACGGGAGGGAAGGACTGAAGCTTTCTTT
cdr3_aa: CASRREGRTEAFF

clone_size: .
j_call: TRBJ1-2
v_call: TRBV7-2
d_call: TRBD1
cdr3_nt: TGTGCCAGCAGCCCCCGACAGGGGAGTACTCGCGGGGACTATGGCTACACCTTC
cdr3_aa: CASSPRQGSTRGDYGYTF

clone_size: .
j_call: TRBJ2-1
v_call: TRBV28
d_call: TRBD2
cdr3_nt: TGTGCCAGCAGTTTACAGACTAGCGGGGGGGCTTCTAATGAGCAGTTCTTC
cdr3_aa: CASSLQTSGGASNEQFF

clone_size: .
j_call: TRBJ2-1
v_call: TRBV2
d_call: TRBD1
cdr3_nt: TGTGCCAGCAGCGGACAGGGGATCAATGAGCAGTTCTTC
cdr3_aa: CASSGQGINEQFF

clone_size: .
j_call: TRBJ1-4
v_call: TRBV19
d_call: .
cdr3_nt: TGTGCCAGTAGTATATACAGTCGGCAAGGACTGTTTTTT
cdr3_aa: CASSIYSRQGLFF

clone_size: .
j_call: TRBJ1-2
v_call: TRBV28
d_call: .
cdr3_nt: TGTGCCAGCAGCTCCAGCGGGGGTTACTATGGCTACACCTTC
cdr3_aa: CASSSSGGYYGYTF

clone_size: .
j_call: TRBJ1-5
v_call: TRBV9
d_call: .
cdr3_nt: TGTGCCAGCAGCGTATCAGGAGGTTGGCCCCAGCATTTT
cdr3_aa: CASSVSGGWPQHF

clone_size: .
j_call: TRBJ1-2
v_call: TRBV15
d_call: TRBD1
cdr3_nt: TGTGCCACCAGCAGAGATCTGACAGGGGGCAACTATGGCTACACCTTC
cdr3_aa: CATSRDLTGGNYGYTF

clone_size: .
j_call: TRBJ2-1
v_call: TRBV6-5
d_call: .
cdr3_nt: TGTGCCGTCCAGGCAGGGTCCTACAATGAGCAGTTCTTC
cdr3_aa: CAVQAGSYNEQFF

clone_size: .
j_call: TRBJ1-2
v_call: TRBV14
d_call: .
cdr3_nt: TGTGCCAGCAGCCAACACCCCGGGTCAGCGGGGGGCTACACCTTC
cdr3_aa: CASSQHPGSAGGYTF

clone_size: .
j_call: TRBJ2-2
v_call: TRBV29-1
d_call: TRBD1
cdr3_nt: TGCAGCGTAGACAGGGGAAGAACCGGGGAGCTGTTTTTT
cdr3_aa: CSVDRGRTGELFF

clone_size: once
j_call: TRBJ2-7
v_call: TRBV25-1
d_call: TRBD1
cdr3_nt: TGTGCCAGCAGTGGGTCCGGGACAGGGACCTACGAGCAGTACTTC
cdr3_aa: CASSGSGTGTYEQYF

clone_size: .
j_call: TRBJ2-5
v_call: TRBV11-2
d_call: TRBD2
cdr3_nt: TGTGCCAGCAGCTCTGGGGGGTCTAGCGGGAGGCCCCAGTACTTC
cdr3_aa: CASSSGGSSGRPQYF

clone_size: .
j_call: TRBJ1-2
v_call: TRBV28
d_call: TRBD1
cdr3_nt: TGTGCCAGCAGGAAGGACAGGGGGCGCATAACCGATGGCTACACCTTC
cdr3_aa: CASRKDRGRITDGYTF

clone_size: .
j_call: TRBJ2-3
v_call: TRBV28
d_call: .
cdr3_nt: TGTGCCAGCAGTTCGACCCCGGGACACTTCCTCGGTACGCAGTATTTT
cdr3_aa: CASSSTPGHFLGTQYF

clone_size: .
j_call: TRBJ2-5
v_call: TRBV11-3
d_call: TRBD1
cdr3_nt: TGTGCCAGCAGCTTGGGACAGGGGTTTCGAGGAGAGACCCAGTACTTC
cdr3_aa: CASSLGQGFRGETQYF

clone_size: .
j_call: TRBJ2-7
v_call: TRBV7-2
d_call: TRBD2
cdr3_nt: TGTGCCAGCAGCTCTTTAGCGGGAGGGCCGTACGAGCAGTACTTC
cdr3_aa: CASSSLAGGPYEQYF

clone_size: .
j_call: TRBJ2-2
v_call: TRBV5-4
d_call: .
cdr3_nt: TGTGCCAGCAGCTTGGCCGAGGGTACGAACACCGGGGAGCTGTTTTTT
cdr3_aa: CASSLAEGTNTGELFF

clone_size: .
j_call: TRBJ2-2
v_call: TRBV5-4
d_call: TRBD2
cdr3_nt: TGTGCCAGCAGCTTTGGACTAGCGGGGGGGACTGGGGAGCTGTTTTTT
cdr3_aa: CASSFGLAGGTGELFF

clone_size: .
j_call: TRBJ1-6
v_call: TRBV2
d_call: .
cdr3_nt: TGTGCCAGCAGTGAAATAAGACAGAGCAATTCACCCCTCCACTTT
cdr3_aa: CASSEIRQSNSPLHF

clone_size: .
j_call: TRBJ1-3
v_call: TRBV6-2/TRBV6-3
d_call: .
cdr3_nt: TGTGCCAGCAGCTCCCGCGAGGGAAACACCATATATTTT
cdr3_aa: CASSSREGNTIYF

clone_size: .
j_call: TRBJ2-2
v_call: TRBV7-6
d_call: .
cdr3_nt: TGTGCCAGCAGCCCCCGCCCCACAGGGCATTCCATCACCGGGGAGCTGTTTTTT
cdr3_aa: CASSPRPTGHSITGELFF

clone_size: .
j_call: TRBJ2-1
v_call: TRBV9
d_call: TRBD2
cdr3_nt: TGTGCCAGCAGCGTAGGAAGCGGGGACTACAATGAGCAGTTCTTC
cdr3_aa: CASSVGSGDYNEQFF

clone_size: few
j_call: TRBJ2-7
v_call: TRBV2
d_call: TRBD2
cdr3_nt: TGTGCCAGCAGTGTTGGACTAGCGGGATGGAACGAGCAGTACTTC
cdr3_aa: CASSVGLAGWNEQYF

clone_size: .
j_call: TRBJ2-5
v_call: TRBV2
d_call: TRBD2
cdr3_nt: TGTGCCAGCAGTGAAGCTTCTAGCGGGGGAGAGACCCAGTACTTC
cdr3_aa: CASSEASSGGETQYF

clone_size: .
j_call: TRBJ2-5
v_call: TRBV19
d_call: TRBD1
cdr3_nt: TGTGCCAGTACTCCGACAGGGGGGAAAAGGACCCAGTACTTC
cdr3_aa: CASTPTGGKRTQYF

clone_size: .
j_call: TRBJ1-4
v_call: TRBV19
d_call: TRBD1
cdr3_nt: TGTGCCAGTAGTCGGGGGACAGGGTGGCGTGAAAAACTGTTTTTT
cdr3_aa: CASSRGTGWREKLFF

clone_size: .
j_call: TRBJ2-1
v_call: TRBV7-3
d_call: TRBD2
cdr3_nt: TGTGCCAGCAGTCGTAGCGGGAGCTCCTACAATGAGCAGTTCTTC
cdr3_aa: CASSRSGSSYNEQFF

clone_size: .
j_call: TRBJ1-5
v_call: TRBV5-4
d_call: .
cdr3_nt: TGTGCCAGCAGCCAGGGGCCGAATCAGCCCCAGCATTTT
cdr3_aa: CASSQGPNQPQHF

clone_size: .
j_call: TRBJ1-2
v_call: TRBV7-2
d_call: .
cdr3_nt: TGTGCCAGCAGCCTCGAGGAAGGGGGCTATGGCTACACCTTC
cdr3_aa: CASSLEEGGYGYTF

clone_size: .
j_call: TRBJ2-2
v_call: TRBV10-3
d_call: TRBD1
cdr3_nt: TGTGCCATCAGGGGGACAGGGGGTGGCACCGGGGAGCTGTTTTTT
cdr3_aa: CAIRGTGGGTGELFF

clone_size: .
j_call: TRBJ2-1
v_call: TRBV5-6
d_call: TRBD2
cdr3_nt: TGTGCCAGCAGCCTTGGGGTCAGCGGGAGTATGGATGAGCAGTTCTTC
cdr3_aa: CASSLGVSGSMDEQFF

clone_size: .
j_call: TRBJ1-2
v_call: TRBV29-1
d_call: .
cdr3_nt: TGCAGCGTTAAGCTCGGGGTCTCGGACGGCTACACCTTC
cdr3_aa: CSVKLGVSDGYTF

clone_size: .
j_call: TRBJ2-7
v_call: TRBV7-2
d_call: TRBD2
cdr3_nt: TGTGCCAGCAGCTTAGCAGGAGCGGGGGGGCCCTACGAGCAGTACTTC
cdr3_aa: CASSLAGAGGPYEQYF

clone_size: once
j_call: TRBJ1-4
v_call: TRBV6-6
d_call: .
cdr3_nt: TGTGCCAGCAGTCTACCACGACAAGATAATGAAAAACTGTTTTTT
cdr3_aa: CASSLPRQDNEKLFF

clone_size: once
j_call: TRBJ1-3
v_call: TRBV29-1
d_call: .
cdr3_nt: TGCAGCATCCGGACACTGAGCTCTGGAAACACCATATATTTT
cdr3_aa: CSIRTLSSGNTIYF

clone_size: .
j_call: TRBJ1-5
v_call: TRBV19
d_call: TRBD1
cdr3_nt: TGTGCCAGTAGTAACCGCAGGGGGAGCAATCAGCCCCAGCATTTT
cdr3_aa: CASSNRRGSNQPQHF

clone_size: .
j_call: TRBJ2-7
v_call: TRBV27
d_call: .
cdr3_nt: TGTGCCAGCAGTTTATTAGGGGGGGCCACCTACGAGCAGTACTTC
cdr3_aa: CASSLLGGATYEQYF

clone_size: once
j_call: TRBJ2-3
v_call: TRBV7-9
d_call: .
cdr3_nt: TGTGCCAGCAGCTTAGGGGGCCAGAGGATGTTGGGTGATACGCAGTATTTT
cdr3_aa: CASSLGGQRMLGDTQYF

clone_size: .
j_call: TRBJ1-1
v_call: TRBV5-1
d_call: .
cdr3_nt: TGCGCCAGCAGCTCCTCTACCGCTGACAAGAACACTGAAGCTTTCTTT
cdr3_aa: CASSSSTADKNTEAFF

clone_size: .
j_call: TRBJ1-1
v_call: TRBV24-1
d_call: .
cdr3_nt: TGTGCCACCGCGGGGGACGGAGGCCGAGCTTTCTTT
cdr3_aa: CATAGDGGRAFF

clone_size: .
j_call: TRBJ2-3
v_call: TRBV28
d_call: TRBD2
cdr3_nt: TGTGCCAGCAGTCCGCCGACTAGCGGGAGGTGGGGCACAGATACGCAGTATTTT
cdr3_aa: CASSPPTSGRWGTDTQYF

clone_size: .
j_call: TRBJ1-4
v_call: TRBV4-1
d_call: TRBD1
cdr3_nt: TGCGCCAGCAGCCAAGACGACCGGGACAGGCGCGAAAAACTGTTTTTT
cdr3_aa: CASSQDDRDRREKLFF

clone_size: once
j_call: TRBJ1-1
v_call: TRBV5-1
d_call: TRBD1
cdr3_nt: TGCGCCAGCAGCCTACAGGGGGGGAACACTGAAGCTTTCTTT
cdr3_aa: CASSLQGGNTEAFF

clone_size: .
j_call: TRBJ1-2
v_call: TRBV5-1
d_call: .
cdr3_nt: TGCGCCAGCAGCTTGAGGCCCGGGGGGATGGATGGCTACACCTTC
cdr3_aa: CASSLRPGGMDGYTF

clone_size: .
j_call: TRBJ1-5
v_call: TRBV29-1
d_call: TRBD1
cdr3_nt: TGCAGCGTCGTGCCGGGACAGGGAAATCAGCCCCAGCATTTT
cdr3_aa: CSVVPGQGNQPQHF

clone_size: .
j_call: TRBJ2-2
v_call: TRBV30
d_call: .
cdr3_nt: TGTGCCTGGATTGGGGGCTGGGGCCCGAACACCGGGGAGCTGTTTTTT
cdr3_aa: CAWIGGWGPNTGELFF

clone_size: .
j_call: TRBJ1-1
v_call: TRBV5-1
d_call: .
cdr3_nt: TGCGCCAGCAGCTTTATCCCGGGGAACACTGAAGCTTTCTTT
cdr3_aa: CASSFIPGNTEAFF

clone_size: .
j_call: TRBJ2-3
v_call: TRBV11-2
d_call: TRBD2
cdr3_nt: TGTGCCAGCAGCCAGAGGACTAGCGGACGGGCAGATACGCAGTATTTT
cdr3_aa: CASSQRTSGRADTQYF

clone_size: .
j_call: TRBJ1-5
v_call: TRBV6-6
d_call: .
cdr3_nt: TGTGCCAGCAGTACAGGAGCCCTCAATCAGCCCCAGCATTTT
cdr3_aa: CASSTGALNQPQHF

clone_size: .
j_call: TRBJ1-1
v_call: TRBV6-5
d_call: .
cdr3_nt: TGTGCCAGCATCCGGAGAGGTACTGAAGCTTTCTTT
cdr3_aa: CASIRRGTEAFF

clone_size: .
j_call: TRBJ1-5
v_call: TRBV28
d_call: .
cdr3_nt: TGTGCCAGCAGTTCGGGGATGTATGGCAATCAGCCCCAGCATTTT
cdr3_aa: CASSSGMYGNQPQHF

clone_size: .
j_call: TRBJ1-6
v_call: TRBV30
d_call: .
cdr3_nt: TGTGCCTGGGAAAAAAATAGTAATTCACCCCTCCACTTT
cdr3_aa: CAWEKNSNSPLHF

clone_size: .
j_call: TRBJ1-2
v_call: TRBV6-2/TRBV6-3
d_call: .
cdr3_nt: TGTGCCAGCAGTTACGCCCCCGGCTATGGCTACACCTTC
cdr3_aa: CASSYAPGYGYTF

clone_size: .
j_call: TRBJ1-1
v_call: TRBV30
d_call: TRBD1
cdr3_nt: TGTGCCTGGGACAGGGGGCTCATGAACACTGAAGCTTTCTTT
cdr3_aa: CAWDRGLMNTEAFF

clone_size: .
j_call: TRBJ1-4
v_call: TRBV4-3
d_call: .
cdr3_nt: TGCGCCAGCAGCCAAGAACAGGTTAATGAAAAACTGTTTTTT
cdr3_aa: CASSQEQVNEKLFF